This TCR beta chain was identified in a study of blood T cell repertoires in COVID-19. Turning to the study itself: The United States, Italy and Spain supplied acute and convalescent COVID-19 samples. In each case, the material was cDNA or gDNA derived from T cells, B-cell-depleted T cells, or PBMCs.

The CDR3 totals 13 residues. In germline, CDR1 is KGHSH, CDR2 LQKENI. V dropped 3 bases and J dropped 5 bases, with 7 bases sitting between them. Only in-frame clones appear in the TCRdb table, and some are missing; sequencing was by immunoSEQ multiplex PCR. This sample has 320,000 or so clones, with around 86% found just once. The chain combines TRBV18 with TRBJ1-4; D unclear. What was sequenced was PBMCs or T cells enriched from blood (not recorded which). The sequence was obtained from a man between 60 and 75 years old who had recovered from COVID-19. CDR3 sequence (DNA): TGTGCCAGCTCACCGGCCTCAAATGAAAAACTGTTTTTT. Translation gives CASSPASNEKLFF.